This TCR beta chain comes out of a study of technical replicates of blood from several donors. The CDR3 is made up of 13 amino acids. V was trimmed by 4 bases and J by 4 bases, leaving 9 bases between them. The germline V gene encodes CDR1 LGHNA and CDR2 YNFKEQ. TCRdb keeps only in-frame clones here, not all; method: immunoSEQ multiplex PCR. The repertoire includes some 60,000 clones, just under 90% of them detected once, and around 5.5% sits in the top ten. The chain has TRBV4-2 and TRBJ2-3, with D uncertain. The source is a human donor in good health. Some clones in this sample may be carry-over from other donors' samples. Input material: PBMCs. The CDR3 nucleotides read TGTGCCAGCAGCCCAACGGGTGCAGATACGCAGTATTTT. It is translated as CASSPTGADTQYF.